This record covers a single T cell receptor beta chain. Its antigen is unknown. Treatment reported: roughly 19 received Ad26.COV2.S at low or high dose, single or two shots; five or six received placebo; per-sample allocation not given. Vaccine and placebo recipients were sampled on day 63 after the first injection. Clones were read by immunoSEQ multiplex PCR, and TCRdb kept only the in-frame ones, dropping some. Among roughly 400,000 clones listed, around 92% were seen once. The CDR3 is made up of 15 amino acids. Germline-derived CDR1 and CDR2 are LNHDA and SQIVND (reference sequence). The ends were cut back, 4 bases at V and 4 bases at J, with 16 bases in the middle. This specimen comes from a study of Ad26.COV2.S vaccination and SARS-CoV-2 variants. Broader study findings: The breadth of spike-specific CD8+ and CD4+ T cell responses after vaccination was reportedly substantial.

The sequencing used peripheral blood, collected in a trial of Ad26.COV2.S vaccine versus placebo. This chain links TRBV19 with TRBJ2-5, with D possibly matching TRBD1 (5 bases). The source of this sequence is a person aged 18 to 65 who received the Ad26.COV2.S COVID-19 vaccine or a placebo. In DNA form, the CDR3 reads TGTGCCAGTAGTAGAGGACAAAATGAGGTAGAGACCCAGTACTTC. It encodes CASSRGQNEVETQYF.